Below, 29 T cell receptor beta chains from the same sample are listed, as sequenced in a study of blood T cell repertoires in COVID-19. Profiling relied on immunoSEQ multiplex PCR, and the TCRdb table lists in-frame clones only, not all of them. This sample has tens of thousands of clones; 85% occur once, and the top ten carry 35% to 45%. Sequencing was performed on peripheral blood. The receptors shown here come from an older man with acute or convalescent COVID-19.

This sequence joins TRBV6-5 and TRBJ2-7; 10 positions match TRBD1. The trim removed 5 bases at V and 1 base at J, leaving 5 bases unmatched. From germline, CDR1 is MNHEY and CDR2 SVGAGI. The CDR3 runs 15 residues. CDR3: CASSRPGQGSYEQYF. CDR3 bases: TGTGCCAGCAGTAGACCGGGACAGGGGTCCTACGAGCAGTACTTC.

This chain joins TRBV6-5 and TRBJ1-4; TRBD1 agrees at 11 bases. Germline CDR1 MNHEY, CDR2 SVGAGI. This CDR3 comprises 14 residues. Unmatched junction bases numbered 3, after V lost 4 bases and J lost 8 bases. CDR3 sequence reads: CASSWTGGIEKLFF. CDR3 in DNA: TGTGCCAGCAGTTGGACAGGGGGCATCGAAAAACTGTTTTTT.

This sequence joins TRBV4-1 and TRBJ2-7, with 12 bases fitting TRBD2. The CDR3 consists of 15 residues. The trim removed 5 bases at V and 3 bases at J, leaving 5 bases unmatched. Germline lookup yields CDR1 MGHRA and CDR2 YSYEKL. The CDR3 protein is CASSEGLAGIYEQYF. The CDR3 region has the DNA TGCGCCAGCAGCGAAGGACTAGCGGGGATCTACGAGCAGTACTTC.

The CDR3 DNA reads as TGTGCCAGCACCAGGGACAGGGGGCGCGGTGAAGCTTTCTTT. Translation: CASTRDRGRGEAFF. The chain recombines TRBV25-1 with TRBJ1-1; 12 nucleotides line up with TRBD1. This CDR3 region has 14 residues. In germline, CDR1 is MGHDK, CDR2 SYGVNS. With 7 bases clipped from V and 7 bases from J, the junction kept 7 bases outside the gene matches.

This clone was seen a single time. The CDR3 coding sequence is TGTGCCAGCAGCTACCGCCAGGGATTGGGGGGGGATTCACCCCTCCACTTT. This sequence encodes CASSYRQGLGGDSPLHF. The chain carries TRBV7-2 and TRBJ1-6; weak D call: TRBD1 (5 bases). The CDR3 is made up of 17 amino acids. The germline V and J ends were trimmed by 4 bases and 8 bases, with 21 bases remaining between them. Germline CDR1 and CDR2: SGHTA and FQGNSA.

The CDR3 DNA reads as TGTGCCAGCAGCCAAGGACAGGGACAGTACTTC. This sequence encodes CASSQGQGQYF. The chain employs TRBV13 and TRBJ2-7; 8 bases align to TRBD1. Germline loops: CDR1 PRHDT, CDR2 FYEKMQ (reference sequence). Losses at the gene ends were 5 bases for V and 10 bases for J; bases not matched to a gene: 4. The CDR3 length is 11 residues.

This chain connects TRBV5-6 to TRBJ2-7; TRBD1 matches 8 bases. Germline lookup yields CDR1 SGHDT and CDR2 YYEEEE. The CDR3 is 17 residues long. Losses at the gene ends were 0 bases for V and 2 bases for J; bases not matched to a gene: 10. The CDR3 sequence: CASSLGLDRVRAYEQYF. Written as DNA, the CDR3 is TGTGCCAGCAGCTTGGGTCTGGACAGGGTGAGAGCCTACGAGCAGTACTTC.

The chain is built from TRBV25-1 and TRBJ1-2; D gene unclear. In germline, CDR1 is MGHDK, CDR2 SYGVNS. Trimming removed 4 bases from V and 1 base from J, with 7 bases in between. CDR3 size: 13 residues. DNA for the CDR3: TGTGCCAGCAGTGTCAAACATAACTATGGCTACACCTTC. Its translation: CASSVKHNYGYTF.

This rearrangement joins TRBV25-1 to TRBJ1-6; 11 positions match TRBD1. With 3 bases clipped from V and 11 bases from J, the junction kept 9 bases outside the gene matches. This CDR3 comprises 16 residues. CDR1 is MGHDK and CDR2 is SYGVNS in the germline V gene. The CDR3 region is CASSESWGQGVPPLHF. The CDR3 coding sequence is TGTGCCAGCAGTGAGTCCTGGGGACAGGGGGTTCCACCCCTCCACTTT.

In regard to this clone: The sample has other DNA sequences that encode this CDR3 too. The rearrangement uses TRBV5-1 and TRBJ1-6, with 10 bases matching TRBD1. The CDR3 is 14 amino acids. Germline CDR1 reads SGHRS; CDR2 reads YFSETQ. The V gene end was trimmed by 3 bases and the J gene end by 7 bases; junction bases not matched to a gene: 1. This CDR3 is CASSSGQGNSPLHF. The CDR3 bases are TGCGCCAGCAGCTCGGGACAGGGGAATTCACCCCTCCACTTT.

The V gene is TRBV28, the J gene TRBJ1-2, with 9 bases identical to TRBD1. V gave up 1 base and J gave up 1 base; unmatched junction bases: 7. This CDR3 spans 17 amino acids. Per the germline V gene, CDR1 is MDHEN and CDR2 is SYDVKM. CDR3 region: CASSLSGQGLLNYGYTF. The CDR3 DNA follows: TGTGCCAGCAGTTTATCGGGACAGGGCCTCCTTAACTATGGCTACACCTTC.

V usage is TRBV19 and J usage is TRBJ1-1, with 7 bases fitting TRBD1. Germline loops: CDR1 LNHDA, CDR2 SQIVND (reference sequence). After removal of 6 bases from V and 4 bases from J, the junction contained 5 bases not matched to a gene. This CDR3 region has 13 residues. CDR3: CASRKGQITEAFF. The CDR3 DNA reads TGTGCCAGTAGGAAGGGACAGATCACTGAAGCTTTCTTT. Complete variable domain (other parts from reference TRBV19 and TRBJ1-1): DGGITQSPKYLFRKEGQNVTLSCEQNLNHDAMYWYRQDPGQGLRLIYYSQIVNDFQKGDIAEGYSVSREKKESFPLTVTSAQKNPTAFYLCASRKGQITEAFFGQGTRLTVV.

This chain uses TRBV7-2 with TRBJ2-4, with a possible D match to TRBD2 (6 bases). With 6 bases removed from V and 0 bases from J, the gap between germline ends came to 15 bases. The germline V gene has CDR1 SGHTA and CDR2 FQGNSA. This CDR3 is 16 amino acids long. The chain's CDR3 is CASSLIAELAKNIQYF. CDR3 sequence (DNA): TGTGCCAGCAGTTTAATAGCGGAACTAGCCAAAAACATTCAGTACTTC. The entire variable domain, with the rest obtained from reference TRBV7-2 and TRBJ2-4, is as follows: GAGVSQSPSNKVTEKGKDVELRCDPISGHTALYWYRQSLGQGLEFLIYFQGNSAPDKSGLPSDRFSAERTGGSVSTLTIQRTQQEDSAVYLCASSLIAELAKNIQYFGAGTRLSVL.

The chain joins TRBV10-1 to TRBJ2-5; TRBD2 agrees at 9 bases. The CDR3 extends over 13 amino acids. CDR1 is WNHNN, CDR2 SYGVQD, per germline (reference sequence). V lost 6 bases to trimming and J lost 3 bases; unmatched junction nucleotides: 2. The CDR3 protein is CASSPSGEETQYF. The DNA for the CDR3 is TGCGCCAGCAGCCCTAGCGGGGAAGAGACCCAGTACTTC.

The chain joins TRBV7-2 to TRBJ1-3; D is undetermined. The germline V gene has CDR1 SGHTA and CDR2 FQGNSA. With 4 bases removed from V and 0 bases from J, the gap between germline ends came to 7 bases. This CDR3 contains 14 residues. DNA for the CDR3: TGTGCCAGCAGCTCCGGGAGCTCTGGAAACACCATATATTTT. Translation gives CASSSGSSGNTIYF.

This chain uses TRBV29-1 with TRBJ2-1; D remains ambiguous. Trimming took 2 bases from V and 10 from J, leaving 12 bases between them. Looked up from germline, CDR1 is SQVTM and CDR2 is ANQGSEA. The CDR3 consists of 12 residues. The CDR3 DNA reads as TGCAGCGTTGAATTCTCGCGATACGAGCAGTTCTTC. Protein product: CSVEFSRYEQFF.

The CDR3 DNA sequence: TGTGCCAGCAGTGACCCCGGGACAGCGACACGCTACACCTTC. Translation gives CASSDPGTATRYTF. The chain combines TRBV25-1 with TRBJ1-2, with TRBD1 matching over 7 bases. Germline V lookup: CDR1 MGHDK, CDR2 SYGVNS. The CDR3 is 14 residues long. V was pared by 3 bases and J by 9 bases, with 10 bases of the junction left unmatched.

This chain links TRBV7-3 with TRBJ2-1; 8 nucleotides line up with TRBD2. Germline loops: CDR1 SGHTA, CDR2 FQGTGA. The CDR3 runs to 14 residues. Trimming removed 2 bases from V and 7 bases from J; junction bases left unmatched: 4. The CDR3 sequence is CASSLLGRDNEQFF. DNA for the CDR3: TGTGCCAGCAGCTTACTCGGGAGGGATAATGAGCAGTTCTTC.

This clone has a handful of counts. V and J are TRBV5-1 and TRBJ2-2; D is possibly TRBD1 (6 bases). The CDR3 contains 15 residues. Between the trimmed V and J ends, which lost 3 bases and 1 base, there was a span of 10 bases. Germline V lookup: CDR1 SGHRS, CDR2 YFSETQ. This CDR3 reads CASSSRQVNTGELFF. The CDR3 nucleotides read TGCGCCAGCAGCTCCCGACAGGTGAACACCGGGGAGCTGTTTTTT.

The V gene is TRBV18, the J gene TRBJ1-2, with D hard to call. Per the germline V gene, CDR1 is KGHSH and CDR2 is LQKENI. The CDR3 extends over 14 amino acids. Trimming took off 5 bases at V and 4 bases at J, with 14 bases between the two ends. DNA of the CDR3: TGTGCCAGCTCAAGGGATAGGCGGGCCTATGGCTACACCTTC. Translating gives CASSRDRRAYGYTF.

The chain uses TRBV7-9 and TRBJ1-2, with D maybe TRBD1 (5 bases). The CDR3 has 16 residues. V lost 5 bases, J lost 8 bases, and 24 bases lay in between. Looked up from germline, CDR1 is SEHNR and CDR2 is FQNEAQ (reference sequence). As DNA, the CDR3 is TGTGCCAGCAGCCTACTTAACACCAAGGGACTCTCCGGCTACACCTTC. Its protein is CASSLLNTKGLSGYTF.

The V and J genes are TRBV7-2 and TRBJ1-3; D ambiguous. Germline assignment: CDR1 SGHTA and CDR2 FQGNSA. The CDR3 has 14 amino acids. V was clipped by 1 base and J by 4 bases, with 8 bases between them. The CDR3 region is CASSLGWPGNTIYF. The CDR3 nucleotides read TGTGCCAGCAGCTTAGGTTGGCCCGGAAACACCATATATTTT.

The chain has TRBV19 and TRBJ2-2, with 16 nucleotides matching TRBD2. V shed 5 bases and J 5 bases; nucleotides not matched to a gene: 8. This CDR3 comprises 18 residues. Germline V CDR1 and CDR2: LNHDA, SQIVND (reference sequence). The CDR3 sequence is CASSLMGLAGGRTGELFF. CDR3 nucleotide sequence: TGTGCCAGTAGTCTAATGGGACTAGCGGGAGGGAGGACCGGGGAGCTGTTTTTT.

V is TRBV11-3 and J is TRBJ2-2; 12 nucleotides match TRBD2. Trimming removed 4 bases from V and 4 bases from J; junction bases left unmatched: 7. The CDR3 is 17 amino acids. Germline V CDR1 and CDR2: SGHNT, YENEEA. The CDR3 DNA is TGTGCCAGCAGCTCGAACCGACTAGCGGGAGTCACCGGGGAGCTGTTTTTT. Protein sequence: CASSSNRLAGVTGELFF.

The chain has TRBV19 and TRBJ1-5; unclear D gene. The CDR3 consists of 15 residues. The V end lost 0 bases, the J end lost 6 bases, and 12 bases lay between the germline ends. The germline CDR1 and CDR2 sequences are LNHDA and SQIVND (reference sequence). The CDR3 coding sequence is TGTGCCAGTAGTATAGAGGGAGGGCCTGGTCAGCCCCAGCATTTT. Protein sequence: CASSIEGGPGQPQHF. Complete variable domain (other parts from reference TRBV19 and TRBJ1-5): DGGITQSPKYLFRKEGQNVTLSCEQNLNHDAMYWYRQDPGQGLRLIYYSQIVNDFQKGDIAEGYSVSREKKESFPLTVTSAQKNPTAFYLCASSIEGGPGQPQHFGDGTRLSIL.

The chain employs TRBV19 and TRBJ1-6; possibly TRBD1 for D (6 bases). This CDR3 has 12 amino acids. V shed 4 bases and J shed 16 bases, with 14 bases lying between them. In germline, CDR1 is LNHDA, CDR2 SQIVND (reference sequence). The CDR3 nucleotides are TGTGCCAGTAGTACCCCGGGACATCAACTCCACTTT. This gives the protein CASSTPGHQLHF.

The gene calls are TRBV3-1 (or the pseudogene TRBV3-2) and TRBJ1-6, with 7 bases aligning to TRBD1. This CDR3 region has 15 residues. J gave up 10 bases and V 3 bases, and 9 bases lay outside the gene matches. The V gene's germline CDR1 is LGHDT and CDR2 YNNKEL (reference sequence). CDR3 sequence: CASSQLDTGDSPLHF. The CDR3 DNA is TGTGCCAGCAGCCAGTTGGACACAGGGGACTCACCCCTCCACTTT.

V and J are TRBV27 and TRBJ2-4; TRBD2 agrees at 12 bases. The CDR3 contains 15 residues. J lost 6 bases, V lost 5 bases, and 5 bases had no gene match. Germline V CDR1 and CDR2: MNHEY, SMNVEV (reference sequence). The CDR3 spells CASSRPSGGGNIQYF. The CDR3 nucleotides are TGTGCCAGCAGTCGGCCTAGCGGGGGGGGAAACATTCAGTACTTC.

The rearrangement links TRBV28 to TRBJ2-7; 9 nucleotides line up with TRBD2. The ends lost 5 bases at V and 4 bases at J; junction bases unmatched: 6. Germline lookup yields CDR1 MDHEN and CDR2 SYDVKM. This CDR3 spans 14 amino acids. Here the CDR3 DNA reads TGTGCCAGCAGTGATAGCGGGAGATGGTACGAGCAGTACTTC. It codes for CASSDSGRWYEQYF.